The present T cell receptor beta chain was sequenced within a study of shared T cell receptors in the human thymus. Looked up from germline, CDR1 is MGHRA and CDR2 is YSYEKL. Trimming at V came to 1 base and at J to 9 bases, leaving 2 bases not matched to a gene. The CDR3 is made up of 13 amino acids. Libraries were prepared by immunoSEQ multiplex PCR; TCRdb keeps only in-frame clonotypes and omits some of them. Of some 720,000 clones listed, roughly 90% are singletons. Another study also made use of these data, one on human thymus T cells. Per that paper: Having surgery to correct congenital heart defects, healthy Finnish infants acted as the donors. Obtained as resections during corrective heart surgery, the thymus tissue was then studied. Thymic and blood repertoires appeared to display a bias in their usage of V and J genes. Related research found strongly overlapping thymic repertoires in unrelated individuals.

This chain uses TRBV4-1 with TRBJ1-3, with 8 nucleotides matching TRBD1. This clonotype originated in a boy younger than two with a congenital heart defect. The source material was thymocytes. The CDR3 DNA reads as TGCGCCAGCAGCCAAGGGACAGGGAGCACCATATATTTT. Translation gives CASSQGTGSTIYF.